Here is one T cell receptor beta chain with its context. Antigen: not known. This specimen comes from a study of cytomegalovirus exposure and HLA in healthy donors. Study as a whole: Out of around 360 genotyped donors, about 84% belonged to the Caucasian-associated ancestry cluster. Study-level points and caveats: Diagnosis of cytomegalovirus status made by the classifier reportedly showed high specificity and sensitivity.

60 Vbeta and 13 Jbeta primers were used in PCR. The method was immunoSEQ multiplex PCR; TCRdb's version includes in-frame clones alone and lacks a portion of them. The table includes about 120,000 clones, about four fifths detected once. CDR3 length: 15 residues. V shed 5 bases and J shed 2 bases, with 15 bases lying between them. Germline CDR1 SSHAT, CDR2 FNYEAQ (reference sequence). Sequencing input: PBMCs. The origin of this receptor is a woman younger than 35 in good health and CMV-seronegative. The gene calls are TRBV7-7 and TRBJ2-5, with a tentative D call TRBD1 (7 bases). The chain's CDR3 is CASSPGGLTQETQYF. The CDR3 DNA reads TGTGCCAGCAGCCCAGGGGGGTTGACTCAAGAGACCCAGTACTTC.